This T cell receptor (beta chain) was profiled in a study of T cells in Graves' hyperthyroidism and ophthalmopathy. RNA transcripts provided the source from which TCR beta CDR3 regions were amplified. The study used the HTBI primer set for a first-round RT-PCR of the TCR CDR3. MiXCR was run by TCRdb on the multiplex PCR reads, yielding one entry per CDR3 protein. This table has hundreds of thousands of distinct CDR3 sequences, more than 12% appearing once. Study findings and constraints: Expanded thyroid clonotypes (above 0.001) were mostly also found in blood.

As for this clonotype: As yet, its antigen is unknown.

Duration under 3 months, a NOSPECS grade of at least 4, and a Clinical Activity Score of at least 3 characterized the ophthalmopathy patients. Each diagnosis was grounded in clinical symptoms, serum thyroxine and TRAb, thyroid ultrasound, and orbital computed tomography. The CDR3 spans 13 residues. The V gene lost 6 bases and the J gene lost 0 bases, with 12 bases spanning the gap. CDR1 SQVTM and CDR2 ANQGSEA come from the germline V gene. The gene calls are TRBV29-1 and TRBJ2-7; D gene uncertain. This TCR came from a woman between 50 and 59 years old with Graves' ophthalmopathy. Source material: blood. In DNA, the CDR3 is TGCAGCGTCCCGGGCACATTCTCCTACGAGCAGTACTTC. This translates into CSVPGTFSYEQYF.